These 32 T cell receptor beta chains came from one sample sequenced in a study of tumor-infiltrating lymphocytes in primary liver carcinoma. With a constant-region primer, TCR beta cDNA was made from approximately 450 ng of total RNA. Libraries of TCR beta came from three nested multiplex PCR rounds with slightly modified ARM-PCR. Both of the initial two PCR rounds ran for 10 cycles and employed TRBV1-TRBV30 forward primers alongside a C-beta reverse primer. From the multiplex PCR reads, TCRdb called clonotypes with MiXCR, one entry per CDR3 protein. The repertoire holds under 85,000 distinct CDR3 sequences, 72% seen once, with roughly a fifth in the top ten. Each 20-30 mg portion of unsorted bulk tissue served as the source for co-extraction of RNA and DNA. The sample comprised liver tumor tissue from sampling region 1. Specified subset: tumor region T1, superior pole. These receptors all come from a man aged 35 to 55 with primary liver carcinoma and hepatitis B virus infection.

Ten or more counts support this clonotype. The gene calls are TRBV28 and TRBJ2-5; TRBD1 aligns across 8 bases. V was pared by 4 bases and J by 2 bases, with 6 bases of the junction left unmatched. The CDR3 consists of 15 residues. The germline gives CDR1 MDHEN, CDR2 SYDVKM. For the CDR3, the DNA is TGTGCCAGCAGTTCGATAGGACAGGGTCAAGAGACCCAGTACTTC. It encodes CASSSIGQGQETQYF.

Of note for this clonotype: This may arise from a read error, as a much more abundant clone is one base away. V and J are TRBV7-8 and TRBJ2-1, with 9 positions matching TRBD1. The CDR3 is made up of 16 amino acids. Germline-derived CDR1 and CDR2 are SGHVS and FQNEAQ. CDR3 sequence: CASSRRDRASYNGQFF. CDR3 nucleotide sequence: TGTGCCAGCAGCAGAAGGGACAGGGCATCCTACAATGGGCAGTTCTTC.

About this clonotype itself: Since no conserved phenylalanine or tryptophan closes the CDR3, a read error is the likely cause. This chain connects TRBV6-6 to TRBJ1-5; TRBD1 is a possible D gene (5 bases). The CDR3 has 14 residues. Germline V gene data show CDR1 as MNHNY and CDR2 as SVGAGI (reference sequence). For the CDR3, the DNA is TGTACCAGCAGTGGGGACGGTAGCAATCAGCCCCAGCATCTT. It translates to CTSSGDGSNQPQHL.

Concerning this clonotype: Compared with germline, one end of the junction differs, possibly owing to a read error. The chain joins TRBV6-5 to TRBJ2-2; 9 bases align to TRBD1. The CDR3 runs to 15 residues. Germline CDR1 and CDR2: MNHEY and SVGAGI. The CDR3 sequence is CASSYSNRGPGELFF. As DNA, the CDR3 is TGTGCCAGCAGTTACTCGAACAGGGGGCCGGGGGAGCTCTTTTTT.

A note on this clonotype: The conserved phenylalanine or tryptophan is not found at the CDR3 terminus, so this likely reflects a read error. This sequence joins TRBV6-5 and TRBJ1-1; D not certain. V dropped 4 bases and J dropped 2 bases, with 11 bases sitting between them. CDR1 and CDR2 (germline): MNHEY, SVGAGI. There are 14 residues in the CDR3. This CDR3 reads CASSCSRVNTEAFS. The CDR3 nucleotides read TGTGCCAGCAGTTGCTCGCGGGTTAACACTGAAGCTTTCTCT.

To note about this clonotype: The junction departs from germline at one end; a sequencing error may be responsible. J is TRBJ1-1 and V is TRBV11-2, with 10 nucleotides matching TRBD1. The CDR3 has 17 residues. Germline V gene lookup returns CDR1 SGHAT and CDR2 FQNNGV. The CDR3 protein is CASSRMGGQGSGTEAFF. In nucleotides, the CDR3 is TGTGCCAGTAGCCGAATGGGGGGACAGGGGTCCGGCACTGAGGCTTTCTTT.

This clonotype was observed a handful of times. The rearrangement joins TRBV20-1 to TRBJ2-7; D unclear. Germline V gene data show CDR1 as DFQATT and CDR2 as SNEGSKA (reference sequence). The CDR3 has 13 amino acids. V shed 6 bases and J shed 5 bases, with 17 bases lying between them. The CDR3 here is CSALDRVWDEQYF. In DNA form, the CDR3 reads TGCAGTGCCCTAGACCGGGTGTGGGACGAGCAGTACTTC.

In nucleotides, the CDR3 is TGCAGTGCTAGAGTTCCCCTTACTGATGCTGGAAACACCATATATTTT. It yields the protein CSARVPLTDAGNTIYF. The J gene is TRBJ1-3, the V gene TRBV20-1; D is undetermined. The CDR3 is 16 residues long. Germline V CDR1 and CDR2: DFQATT, SNEGSKA (reference sequence). Trimming removed 1 base from V and 2 bases from J, with 15 bases in between.

In regard to this clonotype: An end of the junction does not agree with germline; a read error may underlie this. The gene calls are TRBV6-5 and TRBJ1-2; no definite D call. CDR1 and CDR2 (germline): MNHEY, SVGAGI. The CDR3 has 13 amino acids. The CDR3 DNA sequence: TGTGCCAGCAGTCCAGACGGCCTAGGAGGCTACATCTTC. Amino acids: CASSPDGLGGYIF.

This chain connects TRBV29-1 to TRBJ1-1; D might be TRBD1 (5 bases). The CDR3 runs 19 residues. V lost 3 bases to trimming and J lost 5 bases, with 31 bases between them. CDR1 is SQVTM and CDR2 is ANQGSEA in the germline V gene. Here the CDR3 DNA reads TGCAGCGTTGAGGGGGGGACCTACTCAGACGGGCGAAGAATAACTGAAGCTTTCTTT. Protein product: CSVEGGTYSDGRRITEAFF.

This clonotype was picked up a small number of times. J is TRBJ1-2 and V is TRBV2; possibly TRBD1 for D (6 bases). With 4 bases removed from V and 6 bases from J, the gap between germline ends came to 9 bases. CDR1 SNHLY and CDR2 FYNNEI come from the germline V gene. The CDR3 is 12 residues long. The CDR3 reads CASSAGVNGYTF. The CDR3 bases are TGTGCCAGCAGTGCAGGGGTTAATGGCTACACCTTC.

This clonotype appeared once. Possible read error: a much larger clone is one base away. CDR3: CAWGGGVAADTQYF. In DNA form, the CDR3 reads TGTGCCTGGGGCGGGGGGGTGGCGGCAGATACGCAGTATTTT. The chain links TRBV30 to TRBJ2-3, with 9 bases aligning to TRBD2. Germline CDR1 GTSNPN, CDR2 SVGIG (reference sequence). The junction had 7 bases not matched to a gene; V was cut back by 5 bases and J by 4 bases. CDR3 length: 14 residues.

Note on this clonotype: It is likely a read error, because the conserved phenylalanine at the end of the CDR3 is missing. The DNA is left out, because the CDR3 cannot be placed on it with certainty; the CDR3 is given as TCRdb lists it. The V and J genes are TRBV11-1 and TRBJ2-2. The CDR3 has 15 residues if both end residues are counted. Germline V CDR1 and CDR2: SGHAT, FQDESV (reference sequence). CDR3 sequence reads: CASSLETMNTGERFY.

This clonotype was seen only once. The chain recombines TRBV5-1 with TRBJ1-1; no clear D. The CDR3 runs to 15 residues. In germline, CDR1 is SGHRS, CDR2 YFSETQ. V was trimmed by 3 bases and J by 11 bases, leaving 23 bases between them. This CDR3 reads CASSSAPGRLGEAFF. The CDR3 bases are TGCGCCAGCAGCTCGGCTCCGGGAAGGCTGGGTGAGGCTTTCTTT. The variable domain in full, with the rest retrieved from reference TRBV5-1 and TRBJ1-1, is KAGVTQTPRYLIKTRGQQVTLSCSPISGHRSVSWYQQTPGQGLQFLFEYFSETQRNKGNFPGRFSGRQFSNSRSEMNVSTLELGDSALYLCASSSAPGRLGEAFFGQGTRLTVV.

The CDR3 region is CASSQGTDRPQHF. DNA of the CDR3: TGTGCCAGCAGTCAAGGGACAGATCGGCCCCAGCATTTT. The rearrangement uses TRBV16 and TRBJ1-5; 7 bases match TRBD1. Trimming removed 6 bases from V and 9 bases from J; junction bases left unmatched: 8. Germline V gives CDR1 KGHSY, CDR2 FQNENV. The CDR3 totals 13 residues. Full variable domain (rest looked up from reference TRBV16 and TRBJ1-5): GEEVAQTPKHLVRGEGQKAKLYCAPIKGHSYVFWYQQVLKNEFKFLISFQNENVFDETGMPKERFSAKCLPNSPCSLEIQATKLEDSAVYFCASSQGTDRPQHFGDGTRLSIL.

The V call is TRBV11-2, the J call TRBJ1-1, with TRBD1 matching 10 bases. There are 17 residues in the CDR3. Per the germline V gene, CDR1 is SGHAT and CDR2 is FQNNGV. The DNA of the CDR3 is TGTGTTAGCAGCCGATTGGGGGGACAGGGGTTCGGCACTGAAGCTTTCTTT. The encoded protein is CVSSRLGGQGFGTEAFF.

The CDR3 region is CASSLSTQEQFF. For the CDR3, the DNA is TGTGCCAGCAGCCTCTCAACGCAGGAGCAGTTCTTC. V and J are TRBV7-8 and TRBJ2-1; D is uncertain. The germline V gene encodes CDR1 SGHVS and CDR2 FQNEAQ. V lost 5 bases and J 10 bases, leaving 12 bases between the germline ends. The CDR3 totals 12 residues.

The rearrangement joins TRBV28 to TRBJ2-7, with D unresolved. V was trimmed by 8 bases and J by 4 bases, leaving 18 bases between them. CDR3 length: 14 residues. Germline CDR1 is MDHEN and CDR2 is SYDVKM. Here the CDR3 reads CASGRPSVGYEQYF. As DNA, the CDR3 is TGTGCCAGCGGGCGGCCATCGGTTGGGTACGAGCAGTACTTC.

About this clonotype itself: In this CDR3 the conserved last residue, phenylalanine or tryptophan, is missing, so a read error is likely. The chain carries TRBV6-5 and TRBJ1-4; D remains unclear. CDR1 and CDR2 (germline): MNHEY, SVGAGI. The CDR3 runs 14 residues. Trimming pared 6 bases from V and 6 bases from J, leaving 14 bases between. The CDR3 here is CASRYKGGDEKLFS. Written as DNA, the CDR3 is TGTGCCAGCAGGTACAAGGGAGGAGATGAAAAACTGTTTTCT.

A word on this clonotype: One junction end disagrees with the germline gene, perhaps due to a read error. This chain joins TRBV6-5 and TRBJ2-7; 15 bases match TRBD2. CDR3 length: 15 residues. The V gene's germline CDR1 is MNHEY and CDR2 SVGAGI. The CDR3 is CASTRGLAGGYEQYF. CDR3 coding DNA: TGTGCCAGCACTCGGGGACTAGCGGGAGGCTACGAGCAGTATTTC.

As for this clonotype: The CDR3 end shows no conserved phenylalanine or tryptophan, and so a read error is likely. The rearrangement links TRBV11-2 to TRBJ2-7; D is undetermined. The CDR3 spans 15 residues. From germline, CDR1 is SGHAT and CDR2 FQNNGV. The CDR3 sequence: CVSSLPVGISYEQYS. The CDR3 bases are TGTGTCAGCAGCCTACCTGTGGGAATATCCTACGAGCAGTACTCC.

As to this clonotype: Being one base from a much bigger clone, this may be a read error. J is TRBJ2-2 and V is TRBV7-8; D is undetermined. Between the trimmed V and J ends, which lost 1 base and 1 base, there was a span of 10 bases. The germline V gene has CDR1 SGHVS and CDR2 FQNEAQ. CDR3 length: 16 amino acids. CDR3 nucleotides: TGTGCCAGCAGCTTAGTTACCGGGCGGAACACCGGGGAGCTGTTTTTT. Translated, it gives CASSLVTGRNTGELFF. The full variable domain, with the rest looked up from reference TRBV7-8 and TRBJ2-2, is GAGVSQSPRYKVAKRGQDVALRCDPISGHVSLFWYQQALGQGPEFLTYFQNEAQLDKSGLPSDRFFAERPEGSVSTLKIQRTQQEDSAVYLCASSLVTGRNTGELFFGEGSRLTVL.

V usage is TRBV6-2 or TRBV6-3 and J usage is TRBJ1-1; TRBD1 might be the D (5 bases). CDR1 MNHEY and CDR2 SVGEGT come from the germline V gene. The CDR3 spans 13 residues. Here the CDR3 DNA reads TGTACTAGCAGCTGGGACCCGAACACTGAAGCTTTCTTT. It specifies CTSSWDPNTEAFF.

Of note for this clonotype: The junction and the germline gene differ at one end; a read error may be behind it. The chain uses TRBV4-2 and TRBJ2-1, with D perhaps matching TRBD2 (7 bases). Germline CDR1 LGHNA, CDR2 YNFKEQ. The length of the CDR3 is 15 residues. This chain's CDR3 is CANSQDLGGGGEQIF. CDR3 coding DNA: TGTGCCAACAGCCAAGACTTAGGGGGGGGCGGTGAGCAGATCTTC.

J is TRBJ2-3 and V is TRBV7-8; possibly TRBD1 for D (5 bases). V lost 5 bases and J lost 0, with 12 bases in between. The CDR3 spans 15 residues. Germline values: CDR1 SGHVS, CDR2 FQNEAQ. The DNA for the CDR3 is TGTGCCAGCAGCCTGACAGTCCAGAGCACAGATACGCAGTATTTT. Translated: CASSLTVQSTDTQYF.

This clonotype has ten or more counts. V is TRBV20-1 and J is TRBJ2-1; D is unclear. From germline, CDR1 is DFQATT and CDR2 SNEGSKA (reference sequence). The CDR3 spans 16 residues. V lost 5 bases and J lost 0, with 17 bases in between. The CDR3 region has the DNA TGCAGTGCTGAAGCCGATGACTTGAGCTCCTACAATGAGCAGTTCTTC. Translating gives CSAEADDLSSYNEQFF.

Ten or more counts support this clonotype. The chain recombines TRBV7-2 with TRBJ2-3, with D maybe TRBD1 (5 bases). Germline CDR1 SGHTA, CDR2 FQGNSA. The CDR3 has 12 residues. The V gene lost 2 bases and the J gene lost 6 bases, with 6 bases spanning the gap. CDR3 DNA sequence: TGTGCCAGCAGCTTAAAGGGGGATACGCAGTATTTT. This sequence encodes CASSLKGDTQYF.

In this sample, this clonotype turned up once. Given the absence of the conserved phenylalanine or tryptophan at the CDR3 end, a read error is likely. V is TRBV6-1 and J is TRBJ2-1; TRBD2 is a possible D gene (5 bases). Germline V lookup: CDR1 MNHNS, CDR2 SASEGT. The CDR3 consists of 14 residues. The V and J ends lost 2 bases and 7 bases respectively, with 12 bases between them. The chain's CDR3 is CASSETGTRNEQFL. The CDR3 DNA reads TGTGCCAGCAGTGAAACCGGAACTAGGAATGAGCAGTTCCTC.

Of note for this clonotype: A junction boundary mismatches the germline segment, possibly from a read error. CDR3 residues: CARSFRDRVYNEQCF. CDR3 nucleotide sequence: TGTGCCAGAAGCTTCCGGGACAGGGTCTACAATGAGCAGTGCTTC. This chain connects TRBV5-3 to TRBJ2-1, with 9 bases aligning to TRBD1. TRBV5-3 is placed among ORFs of uncertain function. CDR3 size: 15 residues.

This clonotype turned up a few times. Just one base apart from a much larger clone, this may be a read error. The gene calls are TRBV6-5 and TRBJ2-7, with TRBD1 matching over 8 bases. This CDR3 is built from 15 residues. Per germline, CDR1 MNHEY and CDR2 SVGAGI. The V segment lost 2 bases and the J segment 0 bases; nucleotides outside the gene matches: 3. CDR3 sequence (DNA): TGTGCCAGCAGTTACACAGGGGGAAACTCCTACGAGCAGTACTTC. Translating it yields CASSYTGGNSYEQYF.

With respect to this clonotype: As the CDR3 is not closed by the conserved phenylalanine or tryptophan, this likely results from a read error. J is TRBJ2-7 and V is TRBV29-1; 9 nucleotides match TRBD1. The CDR3 sequence is 13 residues long. Germline V gene lookup returns CDR1 SQVTM and CDR2 ANQGSEA. J was trimmed by 4 bases and V by 6 bases; bases with no gene match: 7. This CDR3 reads CSVRTGADYEQYY. The CDR3 DNA sequence: TGCAGCGTCCGGACAGGGGCGGATTACGAGCAGTACTAC.

Details on this clonotype: At one of its ends the junction is not consistent with the germline gene, which may arise from a read error. The rearrangement joins TRBV12-3 or TRBV12-4 to TRBJ1-2; the match to TRBD1 covers 7 bases. CDR3 length equals 15 residues. CDR3 sequence reads: CASSYRDRLNYGYTF. CDR3 nucleotides: TGTGCCAGCAGCTACCGGGACAGACTTAACTATGGTTACACCTTC.